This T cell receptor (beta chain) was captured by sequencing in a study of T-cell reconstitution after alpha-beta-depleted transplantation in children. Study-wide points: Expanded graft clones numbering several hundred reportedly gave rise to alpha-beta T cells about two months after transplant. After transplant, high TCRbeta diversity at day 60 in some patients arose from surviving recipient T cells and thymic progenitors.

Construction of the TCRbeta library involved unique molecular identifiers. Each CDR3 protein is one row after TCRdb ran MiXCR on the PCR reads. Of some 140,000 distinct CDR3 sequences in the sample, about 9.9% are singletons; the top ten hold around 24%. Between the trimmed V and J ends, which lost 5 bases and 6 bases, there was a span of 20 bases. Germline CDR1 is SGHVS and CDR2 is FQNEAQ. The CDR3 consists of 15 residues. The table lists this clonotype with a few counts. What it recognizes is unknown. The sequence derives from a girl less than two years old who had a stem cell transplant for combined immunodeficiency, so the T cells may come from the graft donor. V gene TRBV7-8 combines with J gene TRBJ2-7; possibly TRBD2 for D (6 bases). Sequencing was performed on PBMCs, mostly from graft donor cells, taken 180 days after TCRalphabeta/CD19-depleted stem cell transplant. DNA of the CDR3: TGTGCCAGCAGCGCCCGTCGGACCCCGGAGGGCGAGCAGTACTTC. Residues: CASSARRTPEGEQYF. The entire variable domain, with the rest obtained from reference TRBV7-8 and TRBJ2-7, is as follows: GAGVSQSPRYKVAKRGQDVALRCDPISGHVSLFWYQQALGQGPEFLTYFQNEAQLDKSGLPSDRFFAERPEGSVSTLKIQRTQQEDSAVYLCASSARRTPEGEQYFGPGTRLTVT.